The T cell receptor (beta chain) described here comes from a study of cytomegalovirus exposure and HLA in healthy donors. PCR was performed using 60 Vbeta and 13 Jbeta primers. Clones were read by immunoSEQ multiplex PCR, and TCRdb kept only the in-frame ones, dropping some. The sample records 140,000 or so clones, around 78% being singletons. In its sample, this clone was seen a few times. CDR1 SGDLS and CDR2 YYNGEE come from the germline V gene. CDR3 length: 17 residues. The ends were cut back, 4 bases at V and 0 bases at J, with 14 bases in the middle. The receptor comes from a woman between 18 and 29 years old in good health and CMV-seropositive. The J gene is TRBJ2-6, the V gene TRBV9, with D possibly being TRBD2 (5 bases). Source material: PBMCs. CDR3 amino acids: CASSSAVRVSGANVLTF. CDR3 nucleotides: TGTGCCAGCAGCTCCGCGGTGAGGGTCTCTGGGGCCAACGTCCTGACTTTC.